The present T cell receptor (beta chain) was sequenced within a study of blood T cell repertoires in COVID-19. Study at large: From T cells, B-cell-depleted T cells, or PBMCs came the material, which was cDNA or gDNA.

Clones were read by immunoSEQ multiplex PCR, and TCRdb kept only the in-frame ones, dropping some. Of about 250,000 clones listed, 70% to 90% are singletons. With 2 bases removed from V and 1 base from J, the gap between germline ends came to 11 bases. CDR1 GTSNPN and CDR2 SVGIG come from the germline V gene (reference sequence). The CDR3 covers 14 residues. The genes are TRBV30 and TRBJ1-2; D not certain. The sequence was collected from a man aged 40-49 years who had recovered from COVID-19. Sequenced input: PBMCs or T cells enriched from blood (not recorded which). CDR3 protein: CAWSKRRVNYGYTF. The CDR3 DNA sequence: TGTGCCTGGAGTAAGAGACGGGTTAACTATGGCTACACCTTC.